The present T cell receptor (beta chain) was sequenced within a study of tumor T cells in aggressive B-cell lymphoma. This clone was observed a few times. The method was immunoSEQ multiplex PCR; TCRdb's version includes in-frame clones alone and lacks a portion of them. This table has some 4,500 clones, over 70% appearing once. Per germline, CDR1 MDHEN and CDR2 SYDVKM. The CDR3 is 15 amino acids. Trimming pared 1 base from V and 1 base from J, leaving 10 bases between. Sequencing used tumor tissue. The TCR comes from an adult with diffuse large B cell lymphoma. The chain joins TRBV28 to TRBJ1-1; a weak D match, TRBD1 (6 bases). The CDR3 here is CASSLSGGANTEAFF. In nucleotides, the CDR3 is TGTGCCAGCAGTTTATCTGGGGGCGCGAACACTGAAGCTTTCTTT.